This paragraph covers one T cell receptor beta chain sequence. There is no known antigen for this receptor. The input lacks base qualities; no much larger clone sits a single base away. This entry is derived from a study of Ad26.COV2.S vaccination and SARS-CoV-2 variants (dated by TCRdb to 2020 to 2022). For context, the study as a whole: Donors in the vaccine arm were drawn from COV1001, a multicentre, randomized, double-blind, placebo-controlled phase I-IIa trial testing Ad26.COV2.S in healthy adults. Dosing of Ad26.COV2.S was intramuscular, at either 5x10^10 or 1x10^11 viral particles, delivered as one shot or as two shots spaced 56 days apart. Sequencing of the TCRbeta repertoire served to evaluate the specificity and breadth of SARS-CoV-2-reactive T cell receptors following Ad26.COV2.S vaccination. A total of some 30 samples were included in the TCR-sequenced set, comprising some 20 Ad26.COV2.S vaccine recipients, 5 placebo recipients and 8 SARS-CoV-2 convalescent individuals. Trial participants were randomized into five groups of five, in which low-dose or high-dose Ad26.COV2.S was given once or twice, or placebo was given on both occasions. Throughout the experiments and outcome assessment, investigators stayed blinded to trial group allocation. What the work shows at the level of the full study, not this receptor alone: According to the authors, total T cell responses may have been underestimated by the TCR breadth and depth analyses. Ad26.COV2.S recipients had higher spike-specific TCR breadth than placebo recipients (P = 0.0014). The study was not powered to compare responses between vaccine doses or regimens. After vaccination, spike-specific CD8+ and CD4+ T cell responses were reported to show substantial breadth. Vaccine and placebo recipients had similar non-spike TCR breadth, a finding consistent with the vaccine containing only spike.

Its CDR3 holds 14 amino acids, cysteine through phenylalanine. Only the CDR3 portion is preserved as DNA: 42 bases, with reading frame beginning at the first base. Trimming removed 0 bases from V and 6 bases from J, leaving 11 bases between the germline ends. The germline V gene gives CDR1 as MGHRA and CDR2 as YSYEKL. TCRbeta CDR3 regions were sequenced with the immunoSEQ Assay. After extraction, genomic DNA underwent amplification by bias-controlled multiplex PCR, followed by high-throughput sequencing. As for the original processing: To quantify the absolute abundance of every unique TCRbeta CDR3 region, sequences were collapsed and filtered. T cell fraction was estimated by normalization of TCRbeta template counts to usable DNA, with usable DNA being measured through amplification of reference genes present in all nucleated cells. Repertoire TCRs were annotated as SARS-CoV-2-specific when V gene, CDR3 amino acid sequence and J gene were exactly matched to a known reactive TCR set. The reference SARS-CoV-2 TCR set was obtained from MIRA and was filtered for enrichment in COVID-19-positive ImmuneCODE repertoires, whereby public or cross-reactive TCRs were removed. Using the MIRA antigens, annotated TCRs were further analysed by specific ORF or by position within an ORF. Depth was the summed frequency of annotated unique rearrangements, while breadth was defined as annotated unique rearrangements over total unique productive rearrangements. Two-sided Wilcoxon rank-sum tests were used to compare TCR breadth between groups. Imported from immuneACCESS, the table was reduced by TCRdb to in-frame sequences with V and J called. These copies leave out some clones; in studies compared against another copy, an unresolved V gene accounts for under half, and the cause of the remainder is not known. V, J and clone size were drawn from that table, and D and trimming were deduced from the DNA. The sample table shows about 350,000 clones, and 88% are seen once. Of the sample, around 6.4% is held by the ten largest clones.

The treatment or condition label here, explained by the study, means: around 19 received Ad26.COV2.S at low or high dose, single or two shots; a few received placebo; per-sample allocation not given. For vaccine and placebo recipients, repertoires were sequenced using samples collected on day 63 after the first injection. In Cohort 1b, more than 20 adults aged 18-55 years were enrolled at a single site in Boston, USA, between 29 July and 7 August 2020. Ad26.COV2.S was a replication-incompetent adenovirus type 26 vector expressing a prefusion-stabilized SARS-CoV-2 spike protein from the original Wuhan strain.

This TCR was sampled from a person between 18 and 65 years old who received the Ad26.COV2.S COVID-19 vaccine or a placebo. The V and J segments used are TRBV4-1 and TRBJ1-2; the best D guess is TRBD1, with 6 bases matching. Here the sequenced sample was peripheral blood, taken in a trial of Ad26.COV2.S vaccine versus placebo. The sequenced DNA is TGCGCCAGCAGCCAAGATCCTAGGGGGAATGGCTACACCTTC. It translates to CASSQDPRGNGYTF.